This passage covers 16 T cell receptor beta chains from one sample sequenced in a study of post-analysis software for immune sequencing data (dated by TCRdb to between 2015 and 2017). Beyond this particular receptor, the publication reports: Patients showed significantly higher frequencies than controls for roughly five TRBV segments, among them TRBV5-6, TRBV5-1 and TRBV20-1.

These receptors have no identified antigens. The method behind the library was PCR. Instrument on record: Illumina HiSeq 2500. To reduce PCR and sequencing biases, unique molecular identifiers were built into the TCR beta cDNA libraries. TCRdb cleaned the public reads at Q25 with fastp, built clones with MiXCR and kept in-frame beta chains. One record per CDR3 amino acid sequence lists the most common genes and DNA. Recorded for this sample are approximately 630,000 distinct CDR3 sequences; approximately 60% of them occurred a single time. The ten top clones hold approximately 10% of the sample. Input material: blood. All receptors come from a girl aged 2 to 10 with multiple sclerosis.

This clonotype was seen a few times. V is TRBV20-1 and J is TRBJ2-5; 10 bases map to TRBD2. CDR3 size: 13 residues. The V gene's germline CDR1 is DFQATT and CDR2 SNEGSKA (reference sequence). V gave up 8 bases and J gave up 5 bases; unmatched junction bases: 8. The CDR3, as DNA: TGCAGTCCCTGGACTAGCGGAGTGGAGACCCAGTACTTC. It yields the protein CSPWTSGVETQYF.

V and J are TRBV6-2 or TRBV6-3 and TRBJ2-7; D gene unclear. This CDR3 region has 13 residues. Germline V lookup: CDR1 MNHEY, CDR2 SVGEGT. The CDR3, as DNA: TGTGCTAGCCATGGGTTTCGCTCCTACGAGCAGTACTTC. It is translated as CASHGFRSYEQYF.

The J gene is TRBJ1-1, the V gene TRBV6-5; unclear D gene. This CDR3 contains 12 residues. V shed 2 bases and J shed 7 bases, with 8 bases lying between them. Germline V gene sequence: CDR1 MNHEY, CDR2 SVGAGI. CDR3 region: CASSYGRDEAFF. For the CDR3, the DNA is TGTGCCAGCAGTTACGGGCGGGATGAAGCTTTCTTT.

This clonotype showed up just a few times. This chain's CDR3 is CSVFSGNNYGYTF. CDR3 DNA: TGCAGCGTTTTCTCGGGGAATAACTATGGCTACACCTTC. This chain joins TRBV29-1 and TRBJ1-2; D remains ambiguous. The CDR3 covers 13 residues. V was trimmed by 5 bases and J by 1 base, leaving 11 bases between them. The germline V gene has CDR1 SQVTM and CDR2 ANQGSEA.

The V call is TRBV20-1, the J call TRBJ1-5, with TRBD1 as a possible D gene (5 bases). CDR1 and CDR2 (germline): DFQATT, SNEGSKA (reference sequence). The V end was cut by 3 bases, the J end by 0 bases, with 9 bases between. CDR3 size: 14 residues. This CDR3 is CSARGPYSNQPQHF. DNA for the CDR3: TGCAGTGCTAGGGGGCCTTATAGCAATCAGCCCCAGCATTTT.

The chain employs TRBV11-2 and TRBJ2-7, with D unresolved. Judging by the DNA end, TRBJ2-5 fits better; the J call may be wrong. The CDR3 loop spans 12 amino acids. Germline values: CDR1 SGHAT, CDR2 FQNNGV. The CDR3, as DNA: TGTGCCAGCACAAATCTGGAAGAGACCCAGTACTTC. It codes for CASTNLEETQYF.

This chain uses TRBV5-1 with TRBJ1-1; 8 bases fit TRBD1. V lost 2 bases, J lost 1 base, and 4 bases stayed unmatched. The CDR3 covers 15 residues. In germline, CDR1 is SGHRS, CDR2 YFSETQ. In nucleotides, the CDR3 is TGCGCCAGCAGCTTCAGGGGGCCGGGGAACACTGAAGCTTTCTTT. Protein product: CASSFRGPGNTEAFF.

This chain uses TRBV6-6 with TRBJ2-5; TRBD2 matches at 10 bases. Germline loops: CDR1 MNHNY, CDR2 SVGAGI (reference sequence). The CDR3 extends over 17 amino acids. V gave up 3 bases and J gave up 2 bases; unmatched junction bases: 9. The CDR3 reads CASSYGLAGDPQETQYF. CDR3 bases: TGTGCCAGCAGTTATGGGCTAGCGGGGGACCCTCAAGAGACCCAGTACTTC.

The chain recombines TRBV15 with TRBJ1-1; D is possibly TRBD1 (5 bases). From germline, CDR1 is LNHNV and CDR2 YYDKDF (reference sequence). The CDR3 extends over 13 amino acids. V shed 2 bases and J shed 5 bases, with 9 bases lying between them. CDR3 sequence reads: CATSRWGGTEAFF. The CDR3 DNA follows: TGTGCCACCAGCAGATGGGGGGGGACTGAAGCTTTCTTT.

This clonotype was observed a handful of times. This sequence joins TRBV29-1 and TRBJ1-2; 9 nucleotides align to TRBD1. In germline, CDR1 is SQVTM, CDR2 ANQGSEA. Losses at the gene ends were 0 bases for V and 5 bases for J; bases not matched to a gene: 10. The CDR3 length is 16 residues. CDR3 in amino acids: CSVEDTLGQGGYGYTF. The CDR3 DNA reads as TGCAGCGTTGAAGACACCCTGGGACAGGGAGGGTATGGCTACACCTTC.

The V and J genes are TRBV7-2 and TRBJ2-3; 8 nucleotides match TRBD1. V lost 5 bases and J lost 1; bases outside the gene matches: 8. CDR3 size: 16 residues. Germline V gene data show CDR1 as SGHTA and CDR2 as FQGNSA. CDR3 DNA sequence: TGTGCCAGCAGCCTCCCGACAGGGGTCGGCACAGATACGCAGTATTTT. It yields the protein CASSLPTGVGTDTQYF.

This clonotype was observed a handful of times. CDR3 sequence: CASTNDNTDTQYF. DNA of the CDR3: TGTGCCAGCACCAATGACAACACAGATACGCAGTATTTT. The rearrangement joins TRBV6-2 or TRBV6-3 to TRBJ2-3, with no clear D. CDR3 length: 13 amino acids. Looked up from germline, CDR1 is MNHEY and CDR2 is SVGEGT. Trimming cost V 7 bases and J 2 bases, with 10 bases left between them.

The chain couples TRBV10-3 to TRBJ2-1; D perhaps matches TRBD1 (6 bases). This CDR3 has 14 residues. V was pared by 4 bases and J by 7 bases, with 14 bases between. Germline V gives CDR1 ENHRY, CDR2 SYGVKD. The chain's CDR3 is CAISAVKGVNEQFF. In DNA form, the CDR3 reads TGTGCCATCAGTGCCGTGAAGGGGGTAAATGAGCAGTTCTTC.

This clonotype has more than one count but fewer than ten. This chain joins TRBV29-1 and TRBJ2-1; D is undetermined. CDR1 and CDR2 from the germline V gene are SQVTM and ANQGSEA. The length of the CDR3 is 14 residues. The ends were cut back, 1 base at V and 0 bases at J, with 7 bases in the middle. CDR3 region: CSVEVASSYNEQFF. In DNA, the CDR3 is TGCAGCGTTGAAGTAGCCAGCTCCTACAATGAGCAGTTCTTC.

This clonotype was seen a handful of times. The chain joins TRBV10-3 to TRBJ2-3; unclear D gene. Trimming took off 7 bases at V and 6 bases at J, with 17 bases between the two ends. CDR1 is ENHRY and CDR2 is SYGVKD in the germline V gene. The CDR3 is made up of 14 amino acids. The CDR3 DNA follows: TGTGCCATCATGACTCGGATCGACGCGGATACGCAGTATTTT. Its protein is CAIMTRIDADTQYF.

The chain recombines TRBV10-3 with TRBJ1-1; no clear D gene. Between the trimmed V and J ends, which lost 0 bases and 0 bases, there was a span of 5 bases. This CDR3 spans 14 amino acids. The germline V gene encodes CDR1 ENHRY and CDR2 SYGVKD. This CDR3 reads CAISESSLNTEAFF. The CDR3 DNA follows: TGTGCCATCAGTGAGTCATCGCTGAACACTGAAGCTTTCTTT.